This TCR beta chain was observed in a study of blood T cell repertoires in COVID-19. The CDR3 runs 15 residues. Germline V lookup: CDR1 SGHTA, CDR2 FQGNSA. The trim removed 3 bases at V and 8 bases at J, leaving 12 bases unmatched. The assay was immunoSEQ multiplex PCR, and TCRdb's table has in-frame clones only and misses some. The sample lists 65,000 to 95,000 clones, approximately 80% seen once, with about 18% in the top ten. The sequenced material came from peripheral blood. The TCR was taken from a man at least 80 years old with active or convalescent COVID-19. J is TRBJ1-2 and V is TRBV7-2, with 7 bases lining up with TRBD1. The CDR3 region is CASSFEGRGWGGYTF. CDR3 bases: TGTGCCAGCAGCTTTGAGGGCAGGGGGTGGGGCGGCTACACCTTC.